Sequencing of this T cell receptor (beta chain) was carried out in a study of T cells in Graves' hyperthyroidism and ophthalmopathy. General study results and limits: The model's output predicted ophthalmopathy at a median of roughly 6.9 months prior to onset.

After removal of 8 bases from V and 0 bases from J, the junction contained 8 bases not matched to a gene. Germline CDR1 MNHNS, CDR2 SASEGT. This CDR3 contains 15 residues. This clonotype was observed many times. The antigen remains unidentified. RNA transcripts yielded amplified TCR beta CDR3 regions. TCR CDR3 underwent first-round RT-PCR with the HTBI primer set. TCRdb re-called the multiplex PCR reads through MiXCR, storing one row per CDR3 protein. The data show more than 350,000 distinct CDR3 sequences, with around 15% seen just once and around a fifth held by the top ten. This chain links TRBV6-1 with TRBJ2-7; TRBD2 matches at 9 bases. The sequencing input was blood. This TCR came from a woman aged 25 to 39 with Graves' ophthalmopathy. CDR3 bases: TGTGCCAGCGGTATAGCGGGGGAGAGCTCCTACGAGCAGTACTTC. Amino acids: CASGIAGESSYEQYF.